These T cell receptor beta chains were read from a single sample in a study of identical twins. MiXCR was run by TCRdb on the 5' RACE reads, yielding one entry per CDR3 protein. The sample shows some 900,000 distinct CDR3 sequences, roughly 12% of them seen only once. Separately, the same data were catalogued under a study of yellow fever vaccine responses in identical twins.

The sequenced sample was PBMCs. The receptors stem from a young woman in good health. CDR3s include the opening cysteine and the closing phenylalanine or tryptophan. A D gene is named only where the DNA matches it firmly. Where a row states a size, it is once, few, many or the class of an expanded clone; other rows omit it.

d_call j_call v_call clone_size cdr3_aa cdr3_nt
. TRBJ2-3 TRBV10-3 . CAISDWGPTDTQYF TGTGCCATCAGTGATTGGGGCCCCACAGATACGCAGTATTTT
TRBD2 TRBJ2-7 TRBV11-2 . CASSPLSGDPYEQYF TGTGCCAGCAGCCCCCTTAGCGGGGACCCCTACGAGCAGTACTTC
. TRBJ2-1 TRBV25-1 . CASSEEGAFYNEQFF TGTGCCAGCAGTGAGGAGGGGGCGTTCTACAATGAGCAGTTCTTC
TRBD2 TRBJ2-3 TRBV12-3/TRBV12-4 . CASSLAGGWPTQYF TGTGCCAGCAGCCTAGCGGGGGGGTGGCCTACGCAGTATTTT
. TRBJ2-1 TRBV5-1 . CASSSRLQQSSYNEQFF TGCGCCAGCAGCTCGAGACTACAGCAGAGCTCCTACAATGAGCAGTTCTTC
TRBD1 TRBJ2-4 TRBV15 . CATSRVFLPDRGTKNIQYF TGTGCCACCAGCAGAGTTTTCCTACCAGACAGGGGAACCAAAAACATTCAGTACTTC
TRBD2 TRBJ2-1 TRBV7-9 . CASSQGGGPSYNEQFF TGTGCCAGCAGTCAAGGCGGGGGGCCCTCCTACAATGAGCAGTTCTTC
. TRBJ2-2 TRBV24-1 many CATSLRGNTGELFF TGTGCCACCAGTCTACGGGGGAACACCGGGGAGCTGTTTTTT
TRBD2 TRBJ2-3 TRBV12-3/TRBV12-4 many CASSYLTAGTRAQYF TGTGCCAGCAGTTACCTCACAGCCGGGACTAGAGCGCAGTATTTT
. TRBJ1-1 TRBV6-5 . CASSYSILNTEAFF TGTGCCAGCAGTTACTCGATTCTGAACACTGAAGCTTTCTTT
TRBD1 TRBJ2-5 TRBV6-1 . CASRTGTGNLETQYF TGTGCCAGCAGGACCGGGACAGGGAACCTTGAGACCCAGTACTTC
TRBD2 TRBJ2-1 TRBV7-2 . CASSLARGAYNEQFF TGTGCCAGCAGCTTAGCGCGGGGGGCCTACAATGAGCAGTTCTTC
. TRBJ2-1 TRBV15 . CATSSGGNEQFF TGTGCCACCAGCAGCGGTGGGAATGAGCAGTTCTTC
. TRBJ2-3 TRBV4-1 . CASSPVPRASSTDTQYF TGCGCCAGCAGCCCCGTTCCCCGAGCCTCTAGCACAGATACGCAGTATTTT
. TRBJ2-3 TRBV28 . CASSRIQGGTDTQYF TGTGCCAGCAGTCGTATACAAGGGGGCACAGATACGCAGTATTTT
. TRBJ2-1 TRBV12-3/TRBV12-4 . CASSLGPKQFF TGTGCCAGCAGTTTGGGACCTAAACAGTTCTTC
TRBD1 TRBJ2-3 TRBV5-1 once CASSSLSPGDRVEYF TGCGCCAGCAGCTCCTTATCGCCCGGGGACAGGGTTGAGTATTTT
. TRBJ2-1 TRBV12-3/TRBV12-4 few CASMSQNHNEQFF TGTGCCAGCATGAGTCAGAACCACAATGAGCAGTTCTTC
. TRBJ2-2 TRBV6-4 few CASSASFGTGELFF TGTGCCAGCAGTGCTAGCTTTGGCACCGGGGAGCTGTTTTTT
. TRBJ1-1 TRBV20-1 . CSASPGGTNTEAFF TGCAGTGCTAGCCCCGGGGGGACGAACACTGAAGCTTTCTTT